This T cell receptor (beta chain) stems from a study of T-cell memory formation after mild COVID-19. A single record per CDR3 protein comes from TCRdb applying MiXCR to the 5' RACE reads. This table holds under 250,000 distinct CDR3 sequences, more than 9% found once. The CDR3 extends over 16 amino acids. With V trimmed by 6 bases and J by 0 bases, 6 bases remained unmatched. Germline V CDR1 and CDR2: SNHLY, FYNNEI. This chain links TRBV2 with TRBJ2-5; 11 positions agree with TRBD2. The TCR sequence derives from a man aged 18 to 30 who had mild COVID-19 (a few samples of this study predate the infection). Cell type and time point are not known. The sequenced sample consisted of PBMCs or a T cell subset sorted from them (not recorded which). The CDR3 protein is CASRLAGDVYQETQYF. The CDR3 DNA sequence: TGTGCCAGCAGACTAGCGGGGGATGTGTACCAAGAGACCCAGTACTTC.